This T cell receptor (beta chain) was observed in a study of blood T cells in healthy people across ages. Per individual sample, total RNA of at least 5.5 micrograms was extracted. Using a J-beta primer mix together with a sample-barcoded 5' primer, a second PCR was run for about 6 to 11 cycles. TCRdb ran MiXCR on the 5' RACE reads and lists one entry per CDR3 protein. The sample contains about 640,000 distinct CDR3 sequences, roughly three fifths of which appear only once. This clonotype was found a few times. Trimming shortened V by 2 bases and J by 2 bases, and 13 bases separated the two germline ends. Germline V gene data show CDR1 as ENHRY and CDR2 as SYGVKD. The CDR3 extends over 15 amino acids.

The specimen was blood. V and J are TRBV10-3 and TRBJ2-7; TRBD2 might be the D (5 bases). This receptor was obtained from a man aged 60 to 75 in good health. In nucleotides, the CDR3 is TGTGCCATCAGTGAGGACACGGGAAGTCCCTACGAGCAGTACTTC. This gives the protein CAISEDTGSPYEQYF.